What follows is one T cell receptor (beta chain) and its context. Its antigen is still unknown. The repertoire was sequenced with immunoSEQ multiplex PCR; TCRdb's copy has only in-frame clones and lacks some. Counted here are 90,000 to 140,000 clones, about 86% occurring once; the ten biggest clones make up about 4%. Per germline, CDR1 MNHEY and CDR2 SMNVEV (reference sequence). V lost 5 bases and J lost 2, with 16 bases in between. CDR3 size: 16 residues. This sample is part of a study of cytomegalovirus exposure and HLA in healthy donors. Study-wide context: The roughly 130 validation repertoires used the same platform as the 550 to 700 first-cohort repertoires (as reported by a later analysis).

Overall study findings and caveats: The study flagged some 180 TCR beta chains as cytomegalovirus-associated. Confirmation in vitro established that three CMV-associated chains were specific for CMV antigens. According to reports, the classifier identified cytomegalovirus status with high specificity and sensitivity.

The TCR originated in a woman under 30 in good health and CMV-seropositive. The chain links TRBV27 to TRBJ1-3; a possible D gene is TRBD1 (5 bases). The material sequenced was PBMCs. CDR3 protein: CASSRPRQLPGNTIYF. CDR3 bases: TGTGCCAGCAGTCGCCCCAGACAGCTACCTGGAAACACCATATATTTT.